The next 15 T cell receptor beta chains were all read from a single sample in a study of control samples from healthy donors and cancer patients. Sequencing was performed with immunoSEQ multiplex PCR; in TCRdb, only in-frame clones are kept and a portion is missing. The sample records fewer than 250,000 clones, 90% to 95% being singletons. The material sequenced was blood. Receptors were obtained from a man aged 30 to 45 in good health.

A few counts support this clone. The chain couples TRBV18 to TRBJ2-1, with D perhaps matching TRBD2 (6 bases). V was shortened by 0 bases and J by 8 bases, with 11 bases between the two germline ends. Germline values: CDR1 KGHSH, CDR2 LQKENI. This CDR3 has 14 amino acids. In nucleotides, the CDR3 is TGTGCCAGCTCACCACCGGCCGGGAGTGATGAGCAGTTCTTC. This sequence encodes CASSPPAGSDEQFF.

The chain links TRBV27 to TRBJ2-7; no clear D gene. The CDR3 consists of 11 residues. The germline V gene encodes CDR1 MNHEY and CDR2 SMNVEV (reference sequence). Trimming took off 5 bases at V and 1 base at J, with 3 bases between the two ends. CDR3 sequence reads: CASSGSYEQYF. CDR3 sequence (DNA): TGTGCCAGCAGTGGATCCTACGAGCAGTACTTC.

The chain joins TRBV6-5 to TRBJ2-7; 9 bases agree with TRBD1. V shed 4 bases and J 6 bases; nucleotides not matched to a gene: 10. CDR3 length: 15 residues. Germline-derived CDR1 and CDR2 are MNHEY and SVGAGI. CDR3 residues: CASSSNRDREGEQYF. CDR3 nucleotides: TGTGCCAGCAGTTCTAACCGGGACAGGGAAGGCGAGCAGTACTTC.

The chain is built from TRBV30 and TRBJ1-5, with no clear D. This CDR3 is 13 amino acids long. Germline CDR1 is GTSNPN and CDR2 is SVGIG (reference sequence). Trimming pared 2 bases from V and 7 bases from J, leaving 12 bases between. For the CDR3, the DNA is TGTGCCTGGAGTACCGGGGATTGGCAGCCCCAGCATTTT. It specifies CAWSTGDWQPQHF. The whole variable domain, remainder taken from reference TRBV30 and TRBJ1-5, is SQTIHQWPATLVQPVGSPLSLECTVEGTSNPNLYWYRQAAGRGLQLLFYSVGIGQISSEVPQNLSASRPQDRQFILSSKKLLLSDSGFYLCAWSTGDWQPQHFGDGTRLSIL.

The CDR3 loop reads CSVVIREKNIQYF. For the CDR3, the DNA is TGCAGCGTTGTAATCAGGGAAAAAAACATTCAGTACTTC. The chain employs TRBV29-1 and TRBJ2-4, with D tentatively TRBD1 (5 bases). CDR3 length equals 13 residues. The germline CDR1 and CDR2 sequences are SQVTM and ANQGSEA. V was clipped by 4 bases and J by 4 bases, with 11 bases between them.

The chain couples TRBV3-1 (or the pseudogene TRBV3-2) to TRBJ2-7; possibly TRBD2 for D (6 bases). CDR3 length: 15 residues. Trimming removed 0 bases from V and 4 bases from J, with 13 bases in between. The V gene's germline CDR1 is LGHDT and CDR2 YNNKEL (reference sequence). CDR3 sequence reads: CASSQDAAEGYEQYF. The DNA for the CDR3 is TGTGCCAGCAGCCAAGATGCCGCGGAGGGTTACGAGCAGTACTTC.

This chain links TRBV28 with TRBJ1-5; D gene uncertain. This CDR3 is built from 15 residues. V was shortened by 4 bases and J by 1 base, with 11 bases between the two germline ends. CDR1 is MDHEN and CDR2 is SYDVKM in the germline V gene. CDR3 loop: CASSSSGASNQPQHF. CDR3 in DNA: TGTGCCAGCAGTTCCTCAGGTGCCAGCAATCAGCCCCAGCATTTT. Full variable domain (remainder filled in from reference TRBV28 and TRBJ1-5): DVKVTQSSRYLVKRTGEKVFLECVQDMDHENMFWYRQDPGLGLRLIYFSYDVKMKEKGDIPEGYSVSREKKERFSLILESASTNQTSMYLCASSSSGASNQPQHFGDGTRLSIL.

This clone was detected once. The chain combines TRBV10-3 with TRBJ2-7, with D possibly TRBD2 on 7 matching bases. V lost 3 bases and J 6 bases, leaving 15 bases between the germline ends. Germline V gene lookup returns CDR1 ENHRY and CDR2 SYGVKD. The CDR3 is 14 residues long. The CDR3 DNA follows: TGTGCCATCAGTGATCACGGGGGCGGGGGCGAGCAGTACTTC. It translates to CAISDHGGGGEQYF.

This clone was observed a handful of times. The rearrangement uses TRBV19 and TRBJ2-2; the match to TRBD1 covers 7 bases. The CDR3 is made up of 17 amino acids. Germline V gives CDR1 LNHDA, CDR2 SQIVND (reference sequence). Trimming cost V 0 bases and J 5 bases; bases outside gene matches: 9. The CDR3 protein is CASSIEGWGQITGELFF. The CDR3 nucleotides are TGTGCCAGTAGTATAGAGGGGTGGGGACAGATTACCGGGGAGCTGTTTTTT. Drawing the rest from reference TRBV19 and TRBJ2-2, the complete variable domain is DGGITQSPKYLFRKEGQNVTLSCEQNLNHDAMYWYRQDPGQGLRLIYYSQIVNDFQKGDIAEGYSVSREKKESFPLTVTSAQKNPTAFYLCASSIEGWGQITGELFFGEGSRLTVL.

The chain carries TRBV27 and TRBJ2-3; D not resolved. The V and J ends lost 2 bases and 4 bases respectively, with 10 bases between them. The CDR3 has 14 residues. CDR1 and CDR2 from the germline V gene are MNHEY and SMNVEV (reference sequence). The CDR3 DNA sequence: TGTGCCAGCAGTTTACGGACCTTCCCAGATACGCAGTATTTT. Protein: CASSLRTFPDTQYF.

The chain employs TRBV6-5 and TRBJ1-1; D call uncertain. The CDR3 runs to 11 residues. Germline V gene lookup returns CDR1 MNHEY and CDR2 SVGAGI. The V and J ends lost 5 bases and 4 bases respectively, with 5 bases between them. The CDR3 region has the DNA TGTGCCAGCAGTCACGCCACTGAAGCTTTCTTT. Amino acid sequence: CASSHATEAFF.

The chain uses TRBV7-3 and TRBJ2-7; tentatively, D is TRBD1 (5 bases). Per the germline V gene, CDR1 is SGHTA and CDR2 is FQGTGA. Between the trimmed V and J ends, which lost 2 bases and 5 bases, there was a span of 10 bases. The CDR3 loop spans 13 amino acids. CDR3 DNA: TGTGCCAGCAGCTTAGCATGGGGCGACGAGCAGTACTTC. It codes for CASSLAWGDEQYF.

This clone showed up just a few times. The genes are TRBV6-5 and TRBJ1-1, with 7 positions matching TRBD1. J gave up 5 bases and V 6 bases, and 12 bases lay outside the gene matches. This CDR3 contains 15 residues. The V gene's germline CDR1 is MNHEY and CDR2 SVGAGI. CDR3 sequence (DNA): TGTGCCAGCAGCCTAGGGGGCGCTTGGCCTACTGAAGCTTTCTTT. Translated: CASSLGGAWPTEAFF.

This CDR3 is CASSLLGSDTEAFF. CDR3 nucleotide sequence: TGCGCCAGCAGCTTGTTGGGCTCCGACACTGAAGCTTTCTTT. The chain couples TRBV5-1 to TRBJ1-1; D is unclear. The germline V gene encodes CDR1 SGHRS and CDR2 YFSETQ. Trimming shortened V by 1 base and J by 3 bases, and 10 bases separated the two germline ends. CDR3 length: 14 amino acids. The full variable domain, rest sourced from reference TRBV5-1 and TRBJ1-1, is KAGVTQTPRYLIKTRGQQVTLSCSPISGHRSVSWYQQTPGQGLQFLFEYFSETQRNKGNFPGRFSGRQFSNSRSEMNVSTLELGDSALYLCASSLLGSDTEAFFGQGTRLTVV.

The sample holds a few counts of this clone. The rearrangement uses TRBV2 and TRBJ1-5; D gene unclear. Germline-derived CDR1 and CDR2 are SNHLY and FYNNEI. The CDR3 extends over 15 amino acids. Trimming stripped 7 bases from V and 0 bases from J, with 13 bases between. In DNA form, the CDR3 reads TGTGCCAGCACGAAACAGAAATATAGCAATCAGCCCCAGCATTTT. Its protein product is CASTKQKYSNQPQHF.